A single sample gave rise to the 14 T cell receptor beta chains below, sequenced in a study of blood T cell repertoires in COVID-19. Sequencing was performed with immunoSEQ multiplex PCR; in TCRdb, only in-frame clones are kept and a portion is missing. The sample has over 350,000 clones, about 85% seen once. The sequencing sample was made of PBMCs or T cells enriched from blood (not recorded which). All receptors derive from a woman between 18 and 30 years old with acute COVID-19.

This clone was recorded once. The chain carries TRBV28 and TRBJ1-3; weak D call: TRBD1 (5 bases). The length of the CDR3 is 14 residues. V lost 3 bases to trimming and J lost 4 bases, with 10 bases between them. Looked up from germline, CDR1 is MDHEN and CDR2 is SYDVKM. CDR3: CASSFRVTGNTIYF. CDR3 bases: TGTGCCAGCAGTTTCAGGGTAACAGGAAACACCATATATTTT.

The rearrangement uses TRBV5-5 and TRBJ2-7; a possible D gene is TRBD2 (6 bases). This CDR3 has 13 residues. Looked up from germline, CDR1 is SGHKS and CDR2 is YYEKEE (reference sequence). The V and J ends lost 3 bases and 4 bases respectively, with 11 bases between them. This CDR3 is CASSYRERYEQYF. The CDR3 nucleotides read TGTGCCAGCAGCTACCGGGAGCGGTACGAGCAGTACTTC.

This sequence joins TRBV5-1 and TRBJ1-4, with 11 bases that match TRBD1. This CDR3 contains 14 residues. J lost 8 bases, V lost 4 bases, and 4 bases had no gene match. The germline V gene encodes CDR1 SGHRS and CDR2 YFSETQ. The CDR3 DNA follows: TGCGCCAGCAGCGCGGACAGGGGGCACGAAAAACTGTTTTTT. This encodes CASSADRGHEKLFF. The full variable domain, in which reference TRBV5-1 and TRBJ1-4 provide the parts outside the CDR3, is KAGVTQTPRYLIKTRGQQVTLSCSPISGHRSVSWYQQTPGQGLQFLFEYFSETQRNKGNFPGRFSGRQFSNSRSEMNVSTLELGDSALYLCASSADRGHEKLFFGSGTQLSVL.

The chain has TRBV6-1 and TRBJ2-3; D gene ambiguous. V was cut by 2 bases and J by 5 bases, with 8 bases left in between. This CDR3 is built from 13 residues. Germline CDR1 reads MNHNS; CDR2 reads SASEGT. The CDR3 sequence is CASSESVGDTQYF. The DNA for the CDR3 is TGTGCCAGCAGTGAAAGCGTTGGAGATACGCAGTATTTT.

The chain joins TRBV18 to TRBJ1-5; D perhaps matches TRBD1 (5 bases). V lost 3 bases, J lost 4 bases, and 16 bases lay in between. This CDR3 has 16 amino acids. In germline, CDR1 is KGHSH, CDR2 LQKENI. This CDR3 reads CASSPFQGNRNQPQHF. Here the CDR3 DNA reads TGTGCCAGCTCACCGTTCCAGGGAAACAGGAATCAGCCCCAGCATTTT.

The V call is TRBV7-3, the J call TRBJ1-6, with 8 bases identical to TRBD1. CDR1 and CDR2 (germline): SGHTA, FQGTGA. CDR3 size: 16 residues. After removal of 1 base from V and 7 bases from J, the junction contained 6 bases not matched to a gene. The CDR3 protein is CASSLMSQGANSPLHF. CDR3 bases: TGTGCCAGCAGCTTAATGAGTCAGGGGGCGAATTCACCCCTCCACTTT.

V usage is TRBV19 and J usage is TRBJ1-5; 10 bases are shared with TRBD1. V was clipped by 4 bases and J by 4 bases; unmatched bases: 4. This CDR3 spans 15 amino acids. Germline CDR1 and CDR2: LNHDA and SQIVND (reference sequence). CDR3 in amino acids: CASSTTGGLNQPQHF. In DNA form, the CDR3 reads TGTGCCAGTAGTACGACAGGGGGCTTGAATCAGCCCCAGCATTTT.

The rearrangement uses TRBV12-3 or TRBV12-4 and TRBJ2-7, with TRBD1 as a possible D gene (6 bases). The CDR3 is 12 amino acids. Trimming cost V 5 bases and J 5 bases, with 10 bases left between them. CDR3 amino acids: CASSTNRDEQYF. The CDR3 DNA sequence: TGTGCCAGCAGTACGAACAGGGACGAGCAGTACTTC.

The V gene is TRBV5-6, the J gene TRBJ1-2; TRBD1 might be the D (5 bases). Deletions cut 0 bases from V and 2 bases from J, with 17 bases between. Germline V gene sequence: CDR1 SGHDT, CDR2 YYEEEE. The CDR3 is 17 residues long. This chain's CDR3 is CASSLGPAGAGNYGYTF. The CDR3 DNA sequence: TGTGCCAGCAGCTTGGGTCCGGCTGGCGCAGGGAACTATGGCTACACCTTC. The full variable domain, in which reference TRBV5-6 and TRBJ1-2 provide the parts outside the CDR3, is DAGVTQSPTHLIKTRGQQVTLRCSPKSGHDTVSWYQQALGQGPQFIFQYYEEEERQRGNFPDRFSGHQFPNYSSELNVNALLLGDSALYLCASSLGPAGAGNYGYTFGSGTRLTVV.

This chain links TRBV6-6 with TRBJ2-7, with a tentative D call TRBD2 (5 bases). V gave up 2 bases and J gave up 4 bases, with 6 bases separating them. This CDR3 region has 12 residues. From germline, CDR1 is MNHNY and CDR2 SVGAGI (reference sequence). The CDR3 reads CASSYERYEQYF. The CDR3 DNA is TGTGCCAGCAGTTACGAGCGGTACGAGCAGTACTTC.

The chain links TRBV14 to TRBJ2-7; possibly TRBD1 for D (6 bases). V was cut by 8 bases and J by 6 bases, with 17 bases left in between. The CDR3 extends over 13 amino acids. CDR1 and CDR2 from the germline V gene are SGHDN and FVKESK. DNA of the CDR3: TGTGCCAGCGCCCCCACACAGGGATCCGAGCAGTACTTC. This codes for CASAPTQGSEQYF.

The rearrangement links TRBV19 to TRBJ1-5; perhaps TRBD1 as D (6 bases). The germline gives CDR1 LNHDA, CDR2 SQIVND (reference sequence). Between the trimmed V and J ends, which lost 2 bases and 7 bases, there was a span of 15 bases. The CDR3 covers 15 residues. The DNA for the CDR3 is TGTGCCAGTAGTATACCCAACAGGGCGGTCCAGCCCCAGCATTTT. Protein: CASSIPNRAVQPQHF.

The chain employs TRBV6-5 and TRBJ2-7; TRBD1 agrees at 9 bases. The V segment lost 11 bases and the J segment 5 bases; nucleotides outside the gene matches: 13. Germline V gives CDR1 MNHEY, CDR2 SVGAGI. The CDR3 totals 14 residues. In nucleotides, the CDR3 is TGTGCCGGACGCTACGGGACAGGGACCCACGAGCAGTACTTC. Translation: CAGRYGTGTHEQYF.

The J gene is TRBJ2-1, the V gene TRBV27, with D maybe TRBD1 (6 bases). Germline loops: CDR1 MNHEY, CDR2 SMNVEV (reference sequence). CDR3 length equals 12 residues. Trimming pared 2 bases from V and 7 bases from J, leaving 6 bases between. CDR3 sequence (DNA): TGTGCCAGCAGTTTAACAGGGAATGAGCAGTTCTTC. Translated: CASSLTGNEQFF.